This TCR beta chain came from a study of regulatory T cells in long-lasting Graves disease. Overall study results and limits: Compared with new cases, persistent Graves' patients showed reduced TCR diversity.

Time point here: persistent/refractory GD, antithyroid drugs over 5 years with positive TRAb. The TCR library was made from RNA extracted from PBMCs. This clonotype was seen at least ten times. Its antigen is still unknown. Trimming cost V 5 bases and J 3 bases; bases outside gene matches: 7. The CDR3 covers 14 residues. Per germline, CDR1 SGHAT and CDR2 FQDESV (reference sequence). iRepertoire HTBI primers and Arm-PCR of CDR3 regions built TCR beta libraries. TCRdb passed the multiplex PCR reads through MiXCR, listing each CDR3 protein once. The data show 430,000 or so distinct CDR3 sequences, with over 20% seen just once and around an eighth held by the top ten.

The chain is built from TRBV11-1 and TRBJ2-7; 7 nucleotides agree with TRBD1. The sequence was obtained from a female donor with Graves disease. The sample here was peripheral blood mononuclear cells (PBMCs), taken when the disease was refractory, from a patient treated with antithyroid drugs. The CDR3 protein is CASSRRQGDYEQYF. CDR3 DNA sequence: TGTGCCAGCAGCCGAAGACAGGGAGACTACGAGCAGTACTTC.